Each of the 6 T cell receptor beta chains below was sequenced from the same sample in a study of T cells in narcolepsy. Profiled with immunoSEQ multiplex PCR; TCRdb holds only in-frame clones, not every one. Of some 32,000 clones in the sample, 78% were seen once. Sequenced input: CD45RA- memory CD4+ T cells from PBMCs. The receptors come from a human donor with narcolepsy.

The gene calls are TRBV7-8 and TRBJ1-2; D is undetermined. The length of the CDR3 is 14 residues. The germline V gene encodes CDR1 SGHVS and CDR2 FQNEAQ. Trimming took 1 base from V and 5 from J, leaving 11 bases between them. CDR3 sequence: CASSLGRYQYGYTF. The CDR3 bases are TGTGCCAGCAGCTTAGGCAGGTACCAATATGGCTACACCTTC. The full variable domain, its missing parts supplied by reference TRBV7-8 and TRBJ1-2, is GAGVSQSPRYKVAKRGQDVALRCDPISGHVSLFWYQQALGQGPEFLTYFQNEAQLDKSGLPSDRFFAERPEGSVSTLKIQRTQQEDSAVYLCASSLGRYQYGYTFGSGTRLTVV.

This chain uses TRBV15 with TRBJ1-4; D is uncertain. The CDR3 has 15 residues. V lost 0 bases and J lost 8, with 13 bases in between. Looked up from germline, CDR1 is LNHNV and CDR2 is YYDKDF (reference sequence). This CDR3 reads CATSRDYEVGEKLFF. The CDR3 nucleotides read TGTGCCACCAGCAGAGATTATGAGGTCGGCGAAAAACTGTTTTTT.

This CDR3 is CASSIGTGETEAFF. The CDR3 nucleotides are TGTGCCAGCAGCATCGGGACAGGGGAGACTGAAGCTTTCTTT. The gene calls are TRBV7-6 and TRBJ1-1; 10 nucleotides match TRBD1. V shed 5 bases and J 5 bases; nucleotides not matched to a gene: 5. This CDR3 spans 14 amino acids. Per the germline V gene, CDR1 is SGHVS and CDR2 is FNYEAQ. Full variable domain (missing parts from reference TRBV7-6 and TRBJ1-1): GAGVSQSPRYKVTKRGQDVALRCDPISGHVSLYWYRQALGQGPEFLTYFNYEAQQDKSGLPNDRFSAERPEGSISTLTIQRTEQRDSAMYRCASSIGTGETEAFFGQGTRLTVV.

The chain couples TRBV11-2 to TRBJ2-1, with D possibly matching TRBD1 (5 bases). V was shortened by 5 bases and J by 2 bases, with 13 bases between the two germline ends. Germline lookup yields CDR1 SGHAT and CDR2 FQNNGV. This CDR3 region has 15 residues. As DNA, the CDR3 is TGTGCCAGCAGCATCTCGGCAGGGACCTACAATGAGCAGTTCTTC. Encoded protein: CASSISAGTYNEQFF.

This clone was detected once. V is TRBV6-4 and J is TRBJ1-2, with TRBD1 matching over 9 bases. Germline loops: CDR1 MRHNA, CDR2 SNTAGT. Trimming cost V 6 bases and J 6 bases; bases outside gene matches: 8. This CDR3 comprises 14 residues. In DNA, the CDR3 is TGTGCCAGCAGGAAATCCGGGACAGGGAATGGCTACACCTTC. Its translation: CASRKSGTGNGYTF.

The rearrangement links TRBV19 to TRBJ2-7; D is unresolved. Trimming pared 3 bases from V and 2 bases from J, leaving 8 bases between. Per the germline V gene, CDR1 is LNHDA and CDR2 is SQIVND (reference sequence). The CDR3 has 13 residues. CDR3 amino acids: CASSMAQTYEQYF. In DNA form, the CDR3 reads TGTGCCAGTAGTATGGCGCAGACCTACGAGCAGTACTTC.